This TCR beta chain was retrieved from a study of technical replicates of blood from a handful of donors. This CDR3 is built from 15 residues. Germline V gene data show CDR1 as MNHNS and CDR2 as SASEGT. Unmatched junction bases numbered 5, after V lost 3 bases and J lost 2 bases. Profiling relied on immunoSEQ multiplex PCR, and the TCRdb table lists in-frame clones only, not all of them. The sample lists about 67,000 clones, 95% to 98% occurring once. The chain uses TRBV6-1 and TRBJ2-3, with 7 bases aligning to TRBD1. Sequencing was done on a sample of T cells isolated from PBMCs. The TCR comes from a human donor in good health. The CDR3 loop is CASSDGTDFTDTQYF. The CDR3, as DNA: TGTGCCAGCAGTGACGGGACAGATTTCACAGATACGCAGTATTTT.